This TCR beta chain was recovered during a study of T cells in Graves' hyperthyroidism and ophthalmopathy (dated by TCRdb to between 2018 and 2021). With regard to the full study: Peripheral blood was collected at initial diagnosis, before any treatment. The roughly 91 discovery patients were randomly split 7:3 into training and test sets. To identify distinguishing TCR V-J signatures, a discovery cohort of some 99 patients was used, comprising some 43 with Graves' ophthalmopathy and 55 to 65 with stable Graves' hyperthyroidism. In addition, the study compared T-cell repertoires in thyroid tissue and in blood from 6 or 7 Graves' hyperthyroidism patients. Following sampling, methimazole starting at 30 mg daily was given to hyperthyroidism patients, and high-dose intravenous methylprednisolone was given to ophthalmopathy patients. According to the paper, TCR Vbeta CDR3 sequencing was carried out on about 140 peripheral blood samples, which came from 40 to 45 ophthalmopathy, under 80 hyperthyroidism and some 17 progressor patients. Prospective prediction of ophthalmopathy was tested in an independent validation cohort consisting of 18 to 20 hyperthyroidism patients and approximately 16 patients who later progressed to ophthalmopathy. Findings and caveats that apply to the study as a whole: Ophthalmopathy was separated from stable hyperthyroidism by a 13 V-J signature model, with 87.88% sensitivity and around 81% specificity obtained in cross-validation and 80%/75% obtained in testing. In validation, the model predicted progression to ophthalmopathy a median of roughly six months before onset, with around 70% sensitivity and around 76% specificity. No statistical method was used to set the sample size in advance, and investigators knew the group allocation. Most expanded thyroid clonotypes (frequency above 0.001) were also detected in blood, suggesting blood repertoires may reflect thyroid immune responses.

Spanning cysteine to phenylalanine, the CDR3 consists of 13 amino acids. Kept here is only the CDR3 DNA, which spans 39 bases and is read in frame from base 1. Looking up the germline V gene yields CDR1 MDHEN and CDR2 SYDVKM. The trim is 1 base for V and 3 bases for J, with a gap of 7 bases between the germline ends. Stable Graves' hyperthyroidism was defined as the absence of progression to ophthalmopathy over 18 months of follow-up. The hyperthyroidism patients were between 18 and 65 years old and newly diagnosed, with a disease duration of less than 2 months. The study excluded patients with uncontrolled infections, other autoimmune diseases, pregnancy or lactation. Diagnoses were based on clinical symptoms, serum thyroxine and TRAb, thyroid ultrasound and orbital computed tomography. PBMCs were isolated from about 9.1 ml of fresh peripheral blood by Ficoll-Paque density gradient centrifugation. Total RNA was extracted with Trizol reagent, and quality was checked on an Agilent 2100 Bioanalyzer.

TCR beta CDR3 regions were amplified from RNA transcripts. A first-round RT-PCR of the TCR CDR3 used the HTBI primer set with the Qiagen OneStep RT-PCR kit. Libraries were constructed in a second round of multiplex PCR, after which size selection and purification were carried out. Sequencing of the libraries was done on an Illumina HiSeq2000 using paired-end 100 bp reads. For the original study's pipeline: SOAPnuke was used to process the raw data, throwing out any read that contained adapters or uncalled bases, had a mean Phred below 15, or lacked an exact constant-primer or identifier match. High-quality paired reads were merged using COPE v1.2.5, and each unique nucleotide sequence was defined as a clonotype. Clonotypes were aligned to IMGT TRBV, TRBD and TRBJ reference segments using MiTCR v1.1. Analysis was restricted to V-J combinations with a frequency above 0.0001, which covered roughly 99% of repertoires. The TCS score was defined as the ratio of F50 (clonal expansion) to E x V (chaos), calculated using BLOSUM62-based TCRdist between CDR3 peptides within each V-J. Welch's t-statistics and random forest reduced around 520 V-J features to roughly 13, which were used in a naive Bayes classifier (R e1071). The public sequencing data were trimmed at Q25 with fastp and processed into clonotypes with MiXCR by TCRdb, which kept only in-frame beta chains. Records with the same CDR3 protein are collapsed into one entry carrying the most frequent genes and DNA. The V and J calls were determined by TCRdb, not by the authors. Within this sample are around 300,000 distinct CDR3 sequences, with roughly 15% of them counted one time only. The top ten clonotypes cover 7% to 9.5% of the sample.

The table lists this clonotype with many counts. Its antigen target is currently unknown. Base qualities are missing; no much larger clone stands one base away. This receptor was identified in a woman aged 40 to 49 with Graves' hyperthyroidism. Sequenced input: blood. The V gene is TRBV28 and the J gene is TRBJ2-7; no confident D gene assignment can be made. DNA sequence: TGTGCCAGCAGTTTATCCTTCCTCTACGAGCAGTACTTC. This codes for CASSLSFLYEQYF.